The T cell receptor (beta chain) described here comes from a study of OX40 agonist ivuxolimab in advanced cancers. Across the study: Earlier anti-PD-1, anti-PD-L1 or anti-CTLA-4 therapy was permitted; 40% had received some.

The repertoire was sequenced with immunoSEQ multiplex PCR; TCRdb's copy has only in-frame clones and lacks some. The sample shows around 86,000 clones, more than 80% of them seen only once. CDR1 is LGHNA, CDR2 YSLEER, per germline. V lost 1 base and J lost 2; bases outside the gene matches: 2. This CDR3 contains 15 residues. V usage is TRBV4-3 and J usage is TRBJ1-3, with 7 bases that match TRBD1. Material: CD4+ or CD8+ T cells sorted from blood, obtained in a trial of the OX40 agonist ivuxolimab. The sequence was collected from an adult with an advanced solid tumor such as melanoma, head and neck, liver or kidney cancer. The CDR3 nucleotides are TGCGCCAGCAGCCAAGGAGGGGGCCCTGGAAACACCATATATTTT. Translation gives CASSQGGGPGNTIYF.